Presented here are 10 T cell receptor beta chains from one specimen sequenced in a study of blood T cells in healthy people across ages. Alongside a J-beta primer mix, a sample-barcoded 5' primer served in a second PCR lasting about 6 to 12 cycles. MiXCR, applied by TCRdb to the 5' RACE reads, yields one record per CDR3 protein. Seen here are some 930,000 distinct CDR3 sequences, about 28% observed once, and the top ten hold roughly 10%. Another study also made use of these data, one on T cells of mothers and their children.

Specimen: blood. Receptors originate from a woman between 35 and 50 years old in good health.

This clonotype turned up a few times. CDR3 protein: CASSSDTQYF. The DNA of the CDR3 is TGTGCCAGCAGTTCAGATACGCAGTATTTT. J is TRBJ2-3 and V is TRBV12-3 or TRBV12-4; the D is unclear. The CDR3 runs to 10 residues. V dropped 4 bases and J dropped 4 bases, with 0 bases sitting between them.

The V gene is TRBV3-1, the J gene TRBJ2-7, with 7 bases that match TRBD1. CDR3 size: 15 residues. Trimming cost V 2 bases and J 7 bases; bases outside gene matches: 11. CDR1 and CDR2 (germline): LGHDT, YNNKEL (reference sequence). As DNA, the CDR3 is TGTGCCAGCAGCCAACAGGGACAGTCCTACAATGAGCAGTACTTC. Encoded protein: CASSQQGQSYNEQYF.

This clonotype occurred a few times. The rearrangement links TRBV7-8 to TRBJ2-7; TRBD1 matches at 8 bases. With 0 bases clipped from V and 2 bases from J, the junction kept 12 bases outside the gene matches. CDR1 SGHVS and CDR2 FQNEAQ come from the germline V gene. This CDR3 spans 18 amino acids. The DNA for the CDR3 is TGTGCCAGCAGCTTAGCCCAGGAGGGACAGGTGACCACCTACGAGCAGTACTTC. Translation: CASSLAQEGQVTTYEQYF. The whole variable domain, remainder taken from reference TRBV7-8 and TRBJ2-7, is GAGVSQSPRYKVAKRGQDVALRCDPISGHVSLFWYQQALGQGPEFLTYFQNEAQLDKSGLPSDRFFAERPEGSVSTLKIQRTQQEDSAVYLCASSLAQEGQVTTYEQYFGPGTRLTVT.

This clonotype has more than one count but fewer than ten. This chain joins TRBV28 and TRBJ1-4, with a possible D match to TRBD1 (6 bases). Trimming cost V 2 bases and J 7 bases, with 17 bases left between them. The CDR3 contains 16 residues. From germline, CDR1 is MDHEN and CDR2 SYDVKM. CDR3 amino acids: CASSLGGAGFGEKLFF. The CDR3 DNA is TGTGCCAGCAGTTTAGGGGGGGCAGGGTTCGGTGAAAAACTGTTTTTT.

Regarding this clonotype: Germline is not matched at one junction end, which may reflect a read error. The J gene is TRBJ2-7, the V gene TRBV25-1; the match to TRBD1 covers 11 bases. CDR1 MGHDK and CDR2 SYGVNS come from the germline V gene. The CDR3 is made up of 17 amino acids. The DNA of the CDR3 is TGTGCCGGCAGTGACCTCTCGGGGACAGGGGGTACCTACGAGCAGTACTTC. Its protein product is CAGSDLSGTGGTYEQYF.

This clonotype came up many times. The chain combines TRBV28 with TRBJ2-7, with 8 bases that match TRBD1. Germline CDR1 is MDHEN and CDR2 is SYDVKM. CDR3 length equals 12 residues. J was trimmed by 5 bases and V by 8 bases; bases with no gene match: 5. CDR3 sequence (DNA): TGTGCCAGCCTGGACAGGGTGAACGAGCAGTACTTC. Encoded protein: CASLDRVNEQYF.

There are a few counts of this clonotype. The chain has TRBV12-3 or TRBV12-4 and TRBJ1-6; 7 bases fit TRBD1. The CDR3 loop spans 14 amino acids. J gave up 7 bases and V 6 bases, and 6 bases lay outside the gene matches. In DNA form, the CDR3 reads TGTGCCAGCAGCCACCGGGACAGAAATTCACCCCTCCACTTT. Translated, it gives CASSHRDRNSPLHF.

Only a few counts were recorded for this clonotype. V usage is TRBV4-1 and J usage is TRBJ2-3, with a weak D call TRBD2 (5 bases). From germline, CDR1 is MGHRA and CDR2 YSYEKL. Trimming took off 0 bases at V and 6 bases at J, with 13 bases between the two ends. This CDR3 has 15 residues. Here the CDR3 reads CASSQDGLARDTQYF. CDR3 in DNA: TGCGCCAGCAGCCAAGATGGCCTAGCTCGGGATACGCAGTATTTT.

The genes are TRBV12-3 or TRBV12-4 and TRBJ1-2; 7 bases align to TRBD1. The CDR3 spans 14 residues. V was pared by 8 bases and J by 4 bases, with 10 bases of the junction left unmatched. In DNA form, the CDR3 reads TGTGCCAGCTGGAAAGGGGGCCTCCCCTATGGCTACACCTTC. This translates into CASWKGGLPYGYTF.

This clonotype was observed a few times. The V call is TRBV3-1, the J call TRBJ2-5; the match to TRBD2 covers 7 bases. The CDR3 contains 14 residues. Germline V gene data show CDR1 as LGHDT and CDR2 as YNNKEL (reference sequence). Germline trimming cut 7 bases from V and 5 bases from J; bases unmatched to any gene: 10. CDR3 amino acids: CASKANGGGETQYF. DNA of the CDR3: TGTGCCAGCAAGGCCAACGGCGGGGGTGAGACCCAGTACTTC.